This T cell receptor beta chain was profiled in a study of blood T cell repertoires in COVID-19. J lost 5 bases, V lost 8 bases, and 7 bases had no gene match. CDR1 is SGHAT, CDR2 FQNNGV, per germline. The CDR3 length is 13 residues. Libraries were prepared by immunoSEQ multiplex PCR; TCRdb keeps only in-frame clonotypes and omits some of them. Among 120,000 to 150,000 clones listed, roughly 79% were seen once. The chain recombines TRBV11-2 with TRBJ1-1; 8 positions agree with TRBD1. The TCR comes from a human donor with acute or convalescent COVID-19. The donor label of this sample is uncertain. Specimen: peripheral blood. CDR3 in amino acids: CASRQGAGTEAFF. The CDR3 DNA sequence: TGTGCCAGCCGCCAGGGGGCGGGGACTGAAGCTTTCTTT.